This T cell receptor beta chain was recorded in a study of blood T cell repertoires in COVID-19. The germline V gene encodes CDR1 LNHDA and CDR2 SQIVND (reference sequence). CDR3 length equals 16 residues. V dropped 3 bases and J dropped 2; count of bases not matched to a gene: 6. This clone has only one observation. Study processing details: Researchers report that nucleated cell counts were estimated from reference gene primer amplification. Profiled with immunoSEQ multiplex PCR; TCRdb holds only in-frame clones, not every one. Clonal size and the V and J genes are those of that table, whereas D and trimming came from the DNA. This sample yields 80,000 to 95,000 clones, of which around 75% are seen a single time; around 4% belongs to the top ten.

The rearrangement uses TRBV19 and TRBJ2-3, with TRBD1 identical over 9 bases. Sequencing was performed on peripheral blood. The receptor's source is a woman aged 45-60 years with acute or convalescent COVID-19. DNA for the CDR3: TGTGCCAGTAGTATGGTTGGGACAGGGATCACAGATACGCAGTATTTT. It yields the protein CASSMVGTGITDTQYF.